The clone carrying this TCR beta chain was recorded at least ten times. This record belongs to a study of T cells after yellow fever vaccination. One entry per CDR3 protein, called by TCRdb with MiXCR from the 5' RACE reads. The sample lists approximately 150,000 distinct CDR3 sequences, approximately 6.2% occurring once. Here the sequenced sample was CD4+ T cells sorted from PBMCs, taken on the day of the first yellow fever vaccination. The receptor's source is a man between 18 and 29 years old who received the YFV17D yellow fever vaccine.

CDR3 region: CATSRQDPTVRGYTF. As DNA, the CDR3 is TGTGCCACCAGCAGGCAGGACCCGACAGTAAGAGGCTACACCTTC. The J gene is TRBJ1-2, the V gene TRBV15, with D perhaps matching TRBD1 (5 bases). Germline-derived CDR1 and CDR2 are LNHNV and YYDKDF (reference sequence). The length of the CDR3 is 15 residues. Trimming took 3 bases from V and 8 from J, leaving 19 bases between them.